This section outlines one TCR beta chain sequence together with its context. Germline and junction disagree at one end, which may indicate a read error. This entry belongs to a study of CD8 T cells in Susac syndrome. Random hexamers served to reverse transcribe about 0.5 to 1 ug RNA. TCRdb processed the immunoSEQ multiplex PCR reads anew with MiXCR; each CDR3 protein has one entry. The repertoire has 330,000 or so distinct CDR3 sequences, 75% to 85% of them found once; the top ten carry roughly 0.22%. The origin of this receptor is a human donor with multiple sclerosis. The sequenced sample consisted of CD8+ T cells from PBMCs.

DNA for the CDR3: TGTTCCAGCATCCTAAGGCCGTACGAGCAGTACTTC. Its translation is CSSILRPYEQYF. The chain recombines TRBV7-3 with TRBJ2-7; D uncertain. This CDR3 is 12 amino acids long. The germline V gene has CDR1 SGHTA and CDR2 FQGTGA.